This TCR beta chain was sequenced during a study of response to subunit inactivated influenza vaccine. General study findings and limits: Only a handful of new T cells, the authors suggested, are recruited with each seasonal influenza vaccination.

This CDR3 is built from 16 residues. Germline V CDR1 and CDR2: SGHRS, YFSETQ. V lost 3 bases to trimming and J lost 2 bases; unmatched junction nucleotides: 11. TCRdb reprocessed the RT-PCR reads with MiXCR, giving one entry per CDR3 protein. Among 400,000 to 650,000 distinct CDR3 sequences listed, 6.5% to 8% were seen once. Note on this clonotype: The antigen remains undetermined.

This sequence was found in a man aged 45-69 years who received an inactivated influenza vaccine. The gene calls are TRBV5-1 and TRBJ2-7; TRBD1 matches 7 bases. Source: PBMCs from blood, taken less than 30 months after vaccination. CDR3 residues: CASSSSAGTVTYEQYF. DNA of the CDR3: TGCGCCAGCAGCTCGTCAGCAGGGACAGTGACCTACGAGCAGTACTTC.